The rows below give T cell receptor beta chains drawn from one sample of a study of human T cells and chemical hapten exposure. TCRdb re-called the RACE reads through MiXCR, storing one row per CDR3 protein. The repertoire has 340,000 or so distinct CDR3 sequences, about 7% of them found once; the top ten carry about 8%. The sequences come from whole blood, collected in connection with sensitization to the hapten diphenylcyclopropenone (DPC). The origin of the receptors is a woman aged 18-30 years with alopecia areata. Some clones in this sample may be carry-over from other donors' samples. Each CDR3 is given with its conserved first and last residue. A D gene is named only where the DNA matches it firmly. Clone sizes are given selectively: once, few, many, or a class where the clone is expanded.

j_call	clone_size	d_call	v_call	cdr3_nt	cdr3_aa
TRBJ2-5	.	TRBD2	TRBV5-1	TGCGCCAGCAGCTTGGTTAGCGGGGGGCCGGAGACCCAGTACTTC	CASSLVSGGPETQYF
TRBJ2-5	.	TRBD1	TRBV12-5	TGTGCTAGTGGTTCCCCAAACCCCGGGACAGCGAAAGAGACCCAGTACTTC	CASGSPNPGTAKETQYF
TRBJ1-3	.	TRBD1	TRBV7-2	TGTGCCAGCAGCAAGCCCCCCCAAACAGGGGCCACTGGAAACACCATATATTTT	CASSKPPQTGATGNTIYF
TRBJ2-7	many	.	TRBV6-5	TGTGCCAGCAGTTACTACGTAGACTACGAGCAGTACTTC	CASSYYVDYEQYF
TRBJ2-2	many	.	TRBV27	TGTGCCAGCACCCGTGGAGCATTTGGGGAGCTGTTTTTT	CASTRGAFGELFF
TRBJ2-1	.	.	TRBV11-2	TGTGCCAGCAGCTTAGATCAAAGGAATGAGCAGTTCTTC	CASSLDQRNEQFF
TRBJ2-2	few	.	TRBV28	TGTGCCAGCAGTTTGCAGGGAGGCGGGGAGCTGTTTTTT	CASSLQGGGELFF
TRBJ1-5	few	.	TRBV10-3	TGTGCCATCAGGACAGGCAATCAGCCCCAGCATTTT	CAIRTGNQPQHF
TRBJ2-1	many	.	TRBV12-3/TRBV12-4	TGTGCCAGCGGCTCCCCCATGGGGGCTCGTAATGAGCAGTTCTTC	CASGSPMGARNEQFF
TRBJ2-1	.	.	TRBV27	TGTGCCAGCAGCGTAGCTCAGGGAGCTCTCTCCTACAATGAGCAGTTCTTC	CASSVAQGALSYNEQFF
TRBJ1-2	many	.	TRBV7-6	TGTGCCAGCAGCTCAATTCCTTCTAACTATGGCTACACCTTC	CASSSIPSNYGYTF
TRBJ1-4	few	.	TRBV28	TGTGCCAGCGGACTTCTAACTAATGAAAAACTGTTTTTT	CASGLLTNEKLFF
TRBJ2-3	.	TRBD1	TRBV7-2	TGTGCCAGCAGCCGCAGGGGGCTTCAGGGCACAGATACGCAGTATTTT	CASSRRGLQGTDTQYF
TRBJ1-6	.	.	TRBV25-1	TGTGCCAGCGCCAAGGACATAAGATCACCCCTCCACTTT	CASAKDIRSPLHF
TRBJ2-7	few	.	TRBV29-1	TGCAGCGTTCTCCGGGTCAGCTGCGAGCAGTACTTC	CSVLRVSCEQYF
TRBJ2-7	many	TRBD1	TRBV12-5	TGTGCTAGTGGTTTGACCAACAGGGGTTACGAGCAGTACTTC	CASGLTNRGYEQYF
TRBJ1-2	many	.	TRBV3-1	TGTGCCAGCAGCCAATTAGAAGGCGGCTATGGCTACACCTTC	CASSQLEGGYGYTF
TRBJ1-2	many	TRBD1	TRBV5-4	TGTGCCAGCAGCTCCGGGACAGGGAACTACTATGGCTACACCTTC	CASSSGTGNYYGYTF
TRBJ2-3	many	.	TRBV12-3/TRBV12-4	TGTGCCAGCAGTCCCCGGACAAAACTGCGGGAGTATTTT	CASSPRTKLREYF
TRBJ1-1	many	TRBD1	TRBV6-2/TRBV6-3	TGTGCCAGCAGTGGGGACAGCATGAACACTGAAGCTTTCTTT	CASSGDSMNTEAFF
TRBJ2-2	.	TRBD2	TRBV4-3	TGCGCCAGCAGTTCTCGCGGGGGGAAAGATTTGGACACCGGGGAGCTGTTTTTT	CASSSRGGKDLDTGELFF
TRBJ2-7	.	.	TRBV20-1	TGCAGTGCTAGATCACCAGCCCAGGCGACCTCCTACGAGCAGTACTTC	CSARSPAQATSYEQYF
TRBJ1-1	.	.	TRBV7-9	TGTGCCAGCAGCTTAGACCCTCAGTCGACTGAAGCTTTCTTT	CASSLDPQSTEAFF
TRBJ2-2	many	.	TRBV6-5	TGTGCCAGCAGTTACGGGCGGGTCAGCACCGGGGAGCTGTTTTTT	CASSYGRVSTGELFF
TRBJ1-6	.	TRBD1	TRBV11-1	TGTGCCAGCAGCCTCACCGCGACAGGGGCTTCACCCCTCCACTTT	CASSLTATGASPLHF
TRBJ2-3	.	.	TRBV6-2/TRBV6-3	TGTGCCAGCCAGGACGGAGATACGCAGTATTTT	CASQDGDTQYF
TRBJ1-2	.	.	TRBV7-8	TGTGCCAGCAGCTTAGCCCGTCTGCCAGGCAGCGATGGCTACACCTTC	CASSLARLPGSDGYTF
TRBJ2-7	many	TRBD1	TRBV9	TGTGCCAGCAGCCACCGGGACAGAGCCTACGAGCAGTACTTC	CASSHRDRAYEQYF
TRBJ2-1	few	TRBD1	TRBV10-3	TGTGCCATCAGTCGACAGGGGTCCTACAATGAGCAGTTCTTC	CAISRQGSYNEQFF
TRBJ1-2	.	.	TRBV7-2	TGTGCCAGCAGCTTAGCGGCAGGTTCCTATGGCTACACCTTC	CASSLAAGSYGYTF
TRBJ1-3	few	TRBD1	TRBV12-5	TGTGCTAGTGGTGTGACGAATAAGACAGGGGCGTCTGGAAACACCATATATTTT	CASGVTNKTGASGNTIYF
TRBJ2-3	few	.	TRBV5-4	TGTGCCAGCAGACAGGGGACGGGGGCTAGAACGCAGTATTTT	CASRQGTGARTQYF
TRBJ2-3	many	TRBD2	TRBV29-1	TGCAGCGTTGAAAAAGTAGCGGGGGTTGGCACAGATACGCAGTATTTT	CSVEKVAGVGTDTQYF
TRBJ1-5	many	.	TRBV28	TGTGCCAGCAGTTTGAACGGGGCCTTACAGCCCCAGCATTTT	CASSLNGALQPQHF
TRBJ1-2	few	TRBD1	TRBV7-9	TGTGCCAGCAGCCGGGACAGGGTAAACAGTGGATATGGCTACACCTTC	CASSRDRVNSGYGYTF
TRBJ1-2	few	.	TRBV12-3/TRBV12-4	TGTGCCAGCAGTTCCGCTAGGTATGGCTACACCTTC	CASSSARYGYTF
TRBJ1-5	few	.	TRBV10-3	TGTGCCACCTCTCCGATTTCGATCGGCAAAAATCAGCCCCAGCATTTT	CATSPISIGKNQPQHF
TRBJ2-5	few	.	TRBV6-6	TGTGCCAGCAGTCGTGGTACGGGACTCGCTCAAGAGACCCAGTACTTC	CASSRGTGLAQETQYF
TRBJ2-5	.	.	TRBV10-3	TGTGCCATCAGTGACGGGTTTGAAGAGACCCAGTACTTC	CAISDGFEETQYF
TRBJ2-3	many	TRBD2	TRBV7-2	TGTGCCAGCAGCTCGATGCCTAGCGGGGCCACAGATACGCAGTATTTT	CASSSMPSGATDTQYF
TRBJ1-2	.	.	TRBV5-5	TGTGCCAGCAATAAGGAACAGAAAGAATATGGCTACACCTTC	CASNKEQKEYGYTF
TRBJ2-7	few	.	TRBV6-2/TRBV6-3	TGTGCCAGCTCCGCCACAGTCTCCTACGAGCAGTACTTC	CASSATVSYEQYF
TRBJ2-7	many	TRBD1	TRBV27	TGTGCCAGCAGTTTATATACAGGGGGCGAGCAGTACTTC	CASSLYTGGEQYF
TRBJ2-3	many	.	TRBV5-6	TGTGCCAGCAGCCCCACGTTCCGGTATTCTCGGGCAGATACGCAGTATTTT	CASSPTFRYSRADTQYF
TRBJ2-1	many	.	TRBV29-1	TGCAGCGTGACAGAGCTTTACAATGAGCAGTTCTTC	CSVTELYNEQFF
TRBJ2-5	few	TRBD2	TRBV7-6	TGTGCCAGCAGCTTCCTGGGGACTAGCGGGCAAGAGACCCAGTACTTC	CASSFLGTSGQETQYF
TRBJ1-1	few	TRBD1	TRBV12-3/TRBV12-4	TGTGCCAGCAGTTTTATAGGGGGCAACACTGAAGCTTTCTTT	CASSFIGGNTEAFF
TRBJ1-6	few	.	TRBV4-3	TGCGCCAGCCGTCGAGTTAATTCACCCCTCCACTTT	CASRRVNSPLHF
TRBJ2-7	few	.	TRBV11-2	TGTGCCAGCACCGAGGGACCCTCAAATCTTTACGAGCAGTACTTC	CASTEGPSNLYEQYF
TRBJ2-7	many	TRBD1	TRBV20-1	TGCAGTGCTAGATCAGCTCAGGGGGCCGTACTCCTCGAGCAGTACTTC	CSARSAQGAVLLEQYF
TRBJ1-6	few	.	TRBV12-2	TGTGCAAGTCGCTTAGGGTCCCCTCCCCGAACACCCCTCCACTTT	CASRLGSPPRTPLHF
TRBJ2-1	.	.	TRBV27	TGTGCCAGCAGTGCCTACCGTGGGGCGGCAATTACCTACAATGAGCAGTTCTTC	CASSAYRGAAITYNEQFF
TRBJ2-2	many	.	TRBV12-3/TRBV12-4	TGTGCCAGCAGCCCCCGCGGAGGAATTCTCACCGGGGAGCTGTTTTTT	CASSPRGGILTGELFF
TRBJ2-5	many	.	TRBV2	TGTGCCAGCAGTGAAGAGACTGAAGAGACCCAGTACTTC	CASSEETEETQYF
TRBJ2-3	many	.	TRBV9	TGTGCCAGCAGCGTAGGGCGAATCACAGATACGCAGTATTTT	CASSVGRITDTQYF